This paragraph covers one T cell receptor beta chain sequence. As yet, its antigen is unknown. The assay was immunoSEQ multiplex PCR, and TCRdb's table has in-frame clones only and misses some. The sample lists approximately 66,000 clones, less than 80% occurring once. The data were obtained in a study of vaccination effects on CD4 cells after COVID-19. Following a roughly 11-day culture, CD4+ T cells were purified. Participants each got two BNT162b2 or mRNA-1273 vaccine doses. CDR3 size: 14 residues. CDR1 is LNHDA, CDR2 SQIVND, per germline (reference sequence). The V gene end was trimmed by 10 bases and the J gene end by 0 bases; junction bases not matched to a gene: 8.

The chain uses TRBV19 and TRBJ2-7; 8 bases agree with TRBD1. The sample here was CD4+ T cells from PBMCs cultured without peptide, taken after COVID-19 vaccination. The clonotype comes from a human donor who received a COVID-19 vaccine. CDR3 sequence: CATSKGQGSYEQYV. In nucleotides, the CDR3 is TGTGCCACAAGCAAAGGACAGGGCTCCTACGAGCAGTACGTC.